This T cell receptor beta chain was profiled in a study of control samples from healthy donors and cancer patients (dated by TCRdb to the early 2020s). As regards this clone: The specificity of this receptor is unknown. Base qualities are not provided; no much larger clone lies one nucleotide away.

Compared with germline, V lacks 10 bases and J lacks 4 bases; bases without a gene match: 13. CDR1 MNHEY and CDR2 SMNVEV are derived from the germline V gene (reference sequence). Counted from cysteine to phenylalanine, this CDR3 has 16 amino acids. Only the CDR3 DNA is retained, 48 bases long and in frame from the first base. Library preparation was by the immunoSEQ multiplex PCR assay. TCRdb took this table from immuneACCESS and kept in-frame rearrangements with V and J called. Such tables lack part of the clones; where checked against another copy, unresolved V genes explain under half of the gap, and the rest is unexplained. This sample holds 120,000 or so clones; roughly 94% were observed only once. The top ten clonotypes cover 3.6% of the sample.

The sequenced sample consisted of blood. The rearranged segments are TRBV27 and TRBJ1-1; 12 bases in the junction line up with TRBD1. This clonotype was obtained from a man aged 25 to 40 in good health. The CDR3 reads CAIPGQGARDSTEAFF. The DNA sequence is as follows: TGTGCCATCCCGGGACAGGGGGCGCGGGACTCCACTGAAGCTTTCTTT.